This TCR beta chain was retrieved from a study of CD8 T cells in ankylosing spondylitis (dated by TCRdb to the late 2010s). As for the study more broadly: T cell receptor beta repertoires were profiled in healthy donors and ankylosing spondylitis patients so that disease-linked TCR variants could be found. Peripheral blood was sampled, and synovial fluid was additionally collected from ankylosing spondylitis patients. The full study cohort comprised 20 to 25 ankylosing spondylitis patients and over 95 healthy donors. Points the paper makes about the study in general: The disease-linked clones were reported to be significantly enriched in matched synovial fluid samples from ankylosing spondylitis patients. Some motif variants had previously been reported in the synovial fluid and blood of reactive arthritis patients, which suggests shared mechanisms of disease initiation. The disease-linked clones had a CD8+ phenotype and were found at relatively low frequencies in peripheral blood. Blood from ankylosing spondylitis patients appeared to be characterized by a TCR beta motif composed of eight or nine highly homologous amino acid variants.

This clonotype was recorded many times. What this receptor recognizes is not known. No much larger clonotype is one base removed from it; base qualities were not supplied. TCRdb lists the instrument as Illumina HiSeq 2500. Quantitative 5'-RACE with molecular barcodes was used to prepare TCR beta libraries. The authors' pipeline ran thus. Disease-linked TCR variants were identified with a new computational method built on a probabilistic model of VDJ rearrangement. TCRdb itself trimmed the public reads at Q25 with fastp, ran MiXCR and retained productive beta chains. When rows share a CDR3 protein, they turn into one entry using the most common DNA and genes. Clone size and V and J calls follow TCRdb, not the original study. The sample data list a few hundred thousand distinct CDR3 sequences, and 15% to 20% of these were observed just once. Around 30% of the sample comes from the top ten. CDR1 and CDR2 are read off the germline V gene as ENHRY and SYGVKD. The CDR3 goes from the cysteine to the phenylalanine over 17 residues. The only DNA kept is the CDR3, 51 bases in frame from the first base. V and J are truncated by 4 bases and 3 bases respectively, leaving an intervening sequence of 21 bases.

The chain is assembled from TRBV10-3 and TRBJ1-2; the D segment could be TRBD1, given 6 matching bases. This receptor was taken from a male donor with ankylosing spondylitis or in good health (not recorded which). The material sequenced was blood, either unsorted or a sorted T cell fraction (not recorded which). The sequence in DNA is TGTGCCATCAGTGCGACAGTCTTGGAGTCAGGGGACTATGGCTACACCTTC. This is translated as CAISATVLESGDYGYTF.